This TCR beta chain derives from a study of beta chain features in type 1 diabetes. Every bit of the isolated RNA underwent reverse transcription, so sequencing read expressed TCRB transcripts. Sequencing used immunoSEQ multiplex PCR; TCRdb keeps in-frame clones, though not all of them. Counted here are 450,000 to 550,000 clones, about 30% occurring once; the ten biggest clones make up more than 0.055%. Every donor provided one heparinised blood draw, which averaged approximately 120 mL. The origin of this receptor is a man aged 18 to 35 in good health. Specimen: naive CD4+ T cells from blood.

CDR3: CASSLRGTGEGEQFF. In nucleotides, the CDR3 is TGTGCCAGCAGCTTAAGGGGGACAGGGGAGGGTGAGCAGTTCTTC. The gene calls are TRBV11-2 and TRBJ2-1, with TRBD1 identical over 10 bases. CDR3 length equals 15 residues. CDR1 SGHAT and CDR2 FQNNGV come from the germline V gene. V lost 2 bases to trimming and J lost 9 bases; unmatched junction nucleotides: 7.